Below, one T cell receptor beta chain is given with its context. Its antigen is currently unknown. This sample was taken from a study of naive and memory T cell subsets. Study-level points and caveats: This RNA-based method may be sensitive to activation-related transcript changes.

After removal of 4 bases from V and 1 base from J, the junction contained 5 bases not matched to a gene. Germline assignment: CDR1 LNHDA and CDR2 SQIVND (reference sequence). The CDR3 consists of 15 residues. A UMI-containing oligonucleotide was joined by 3' ligation to the TCR cDNA template. Four PCR rounds used nested alpha and beta constant region primers plus the SP2 primer. Blood and skin TCR RNA was reverse transcribed with alpha and beta constant primers. TCRdb re-derived calls from the 5' RACE reads in MiXCR, one entry per CDR3 protein. The sample lists about 59,000 distinct CDR3 sequences, 7% to 8% occurring once.

This receptor was identified in a female donor in good health. This chain links TRBV19 with TRBJ2-3; 7 bases map to TRBD1. The CDR3 nucleotides are TGTGCCAGTAGTACCGACAGGGTTGGCACAGATACGCAGTATTTT. The encoded protein is CASSTDRVGTDTQYF.